Sequencing of this T cell receptor (beta chain) was carried out in a study of OX40 agonist ivuxolimab in advanced cancers. Collection of blood occurred at baseline, at cycle 4 day 1, and at cycle 7 day 1. Clones were read by immunoSEQ multiplex PCR, and TCRdb kept only the in-frame ones, dropping some. The data hold about 46,000 clones, with about 91% observed a single time. This clone was detected a few times. The target antigen is unknown. Study results and limitations: Mean expanded clone counts were higher in CD8+ than CD4+ T cells. In the 0.1 to 3.0 mg/kg range, CD4+ and CD8+ blood T cells had expanded clonally by week 6. The study did not work out the antigen specificity of the expanded peripheral T cells.

The sequence came from an adult with an advanced solid tumor such as melanoma, head and neck, liver or kidney cancer. The sequenced sample was CD4+ or CD8+ T cells sorted from blood, obtained in a trial of the OX40 agonist ivuxolimab.

The CDR3 nucleotides read TGTGCCAGCAGCCCGGGGGGAGAAAAACTGTTTTTT. It codes for CASSPGGEKLFF. The chain uses TRBV5-4 and TRBJ1-4; D perhaps matches TRBD1 (5 bases). Looked up from germline, CDR1 is SGHNT and CDR2 is YYREEE (reference sequence). CDR3 length: 12 amino acids. Trimming stripped 4 bases from V and 8 bases from J, with 9 bases between.